This TCR beta chain was found in a study of blood T cell repertoires in COVID-19. Whole-study context: Researchers got acute and convalescent COVID-19 samples from the United States, Italy and Spain. Sources were T cells, B-cell-depleted T cells, or PBMCs; the material itself was cDNA or gDNA.

The CDR3 has 14 residues. The trim removed 5 bases at V and 7 bases at J, leaving 8 bases unmatched. Germline V CDR1 and CDR2: SGHNT, YYREEE (reference sequence). This clone was observed a handful of times. Original data processing: Nucleated cell counts were estimated from reference gene primer amplification. Generated by immunoSEQ multiplex PCR, the TCRdb table keeps only in-frame clones and is missing some. V and J calls and clone size come straight from that table; D and trimming were deduced from the DNA. This sample has about 83,000 clones, with 80% to 90% found just once. The clonotype originates from a woman older than 75 with acute or convalescent COVID-19. The V and J genes are TRBV5-4 and TRBJ2-1; TRBD2 matches at 8 bases. The sequencing input was peripheral blood. The DNA for the CDR3 is TGTGCCAGCAGGGAAGCGGGGGCTTTGAATGAGCAGTTCTTC. This encodes CASREAGALNEQFF.